One and the same sample provided the 19 T cell receptor beta chains below, sequenced in a study of T-cell memory formation after mild COVID-19 (dated by TCRdb to the early 2020s). Library method: 5' RACE. TCRdb shows the sequencer as Illumina NovaSeq 6000. Clones were called with MiXCR by TCRdb after fastp trimmed the public reads at Q25, and only in-frame beta chains were retained. Entries that share a CDR3 protein sequence are merged under the most common genes and DNA. The sample profile shows around 130,000 distinct CDR3 sequences; about 17% of them were found once. Together, the top ten hold roughly 5.3% of the sample. Specimen: PBMCs or a T cell subset sorted from them (not recorded which). The receptor source for this set is a young man who had mild COVID-19 (a few samples of this study predate the infection). The sample titles of this study are shuffled in the database, so cell type and time point are left out; the donor was told from shared clones.

This clonotype turned up a few times. This rearrangement joins TRBV11-2 to TRBJ2-3; D is perhaps TRBD2 (5 bases). The ends were cut back, 4 bases at V and 4 bases at J, with 9 bases in the middle. CDR1 SGHAT and CDR2 FQNNGV come from the germline V gene. The CDR3 loop spans 13 amino acids. CDR3 loop: CASSSGLSDTQYF. In nucleotides, the CDR3 is TGTGCCAGCAGCTCAGGACTGTCAGATACGCAGTATTTT.

This clonotype has a handful of counts. The V gene is TRBV5-1, the J gene TRBJ1-1; TRBD1 matches at 7 bases. CDR3 length equals 15 residues. Germline CDR1 reads SGHRS; CDR2 reads YFSETQ. Trimming took 2 bases from V and 1 from J; bases not matched to a gene: 5. This chain's CDR3 is CASSFQGTENTEAFF. The CDR3 DNA follows: TGCGCCAGCAGCTTTCAGGGGACAGAGAACACTGAAGCTTTCTTT.

The V and J genes are TRBV14 and TRBJ1-3, with D tentatively TRBD1 (5 bases). The CDR3 consists of 15 residues. Trimming removed 5 bases from V and 0 bases from J, with 11 bases in between. Germline V gene sequence: CDR1 SGHDN, CDR2 FVKESK. Here the CDR3 DNA reads TGTGCCAGCAGCGGTGCGGGGGTCTCTGGAAACACCATATATTTT. Amino acids: CASSGAGVSGNTIYF.

This clonotype was seen a few times. The chain uses TRBV5-1 and TRBJ2-3; D not resolved. The ends were cut back, 3 bases at V and 6 bases at J, with 11 bases in the middle. Per germline, CDR1 SGHRS and CDR2 YFSETQ. CDR3 length: 13 residues. The CDR3 DNA is TGCGCCAGCAGCTCCAACGCTCAGGATACGCAGTATTTT. This gives the protein CASSSNAQDTQYF.

This clonotype was seen a few times. This chain joins TRBV5-8 and TRBJ2-3, with TRBD2 identical over 14 bases. V shed 4 bases, J shed 6 bases, and the junction held 4 bases outside the gene matches. CDR3 size: 15 residues. Germline V gene data show CDR1 as SGHTS and CDR2 as YDEGEE. The CDR3: CASSPGLAGVDTQYF. The CDR3 region has the DNA TGTGCCAGCAGCCCGGGACTAGCGGGGGTGGATACGCAGTATTTT.

V gene TRBV12-3 or TRBV12-4 combines with J gene TRBJ2-2; 10 bases agree with TRBD2. The CDR3 is 17 amino acids. V was clipped by 3 bases and J by 5 bases; unmatched bases: 9. CDR3 DNA sequence: TGTGCCAGCAGTTTCCTAGCGGGGGTGTTTGAGACCGGGGAGCTGTTTTTT. It yields the protein CASSFLAGVFETGELFF.

This sequence joins TRBV6-1 and TRBJ2-1; no clear D gene. CDR3 length equals 12 residues. Germline CDR1 MNHNS, CDR2 SASEGT. Trimming stripped 6 bases from V and 8 bases from J, with 11 bases between. The CDR3 nucleotides read TGTGCCAGCAGCAGTCACAGAGATGAGCAGTTCTTC. This codes for CASSSHRDEQFF.

This chain uses TRBV20-1 with TRBJ2-5; D gene unclear. Trimming took 3 bases from V and 5 from J, leaving 7 bases between them. Germline loops: CDR1 DFQATT, CDR2 SNEGSKA (reference sequence). This CDR3 is 11 amino acids long. CDR3 in DNA: TGCAGTGCTAGCCGGGCGGAGACCCAGTACTTC. It encodes CSASRAETQYF.

This clonotype was observed a handful of times. This chain links TRBV10-3 with TRBJ2-7; D perhaps matches TRBD1 (5 bases). Trimming removed 2 bases from V and 2 bases from J, with 7 bases in between. The CDR3 covers 13 residues. CDR1 and CDR2 from the germline V gene are ENHRY and SYGVKD. CDR3 amino acids: CAISEVRAYEQYF. The DNA of the CDR3 is TGTGCCATCAGTGAGGTCAGGGCCTACGAGCAGTACTTC.

This clonotype was counted only a few times. The V and J genes are TRBV18 and TRBJ2-7; 12 positions agree with TRBD1. Unmatched junction bases numbered 11, after V lost 2 bases and J lost 12 bases. Per the germline V gene, CDR1 is KGHSH and CDR2 is LQKENI. The CDR3 totals 15 residues. The CDR3 DNA follows: TGTGCCAGCTCACCAGCGAGGTCAGGGGACAGGGGGCCGTACTTC. Translation gives CASSPARSGDRGPYF.

The gene calls are TRBV29-1 and TRBJ1-1; no clear D. The CDR3 consists of 14 residues. Trimming stripped 1 base from V and 0 bases from J, with 9 bases between. CDR1 and CDR2 from the germline V gene are SQVTM and ANQGSEA. For the CDR3, the DNA is TGCAGCGTTGAAGTCGGGCAAATGAACACTGAAGCTTTCTTT. Protein: CSVEVGQMNTEAFF.

CDR3 amino acids: CASTRTGSTGELFF. In DNA form, the CDR3 reads TGTGCCAGCACCAGGACAGGGTCCACCGGGGAGCTGTTTTTT. The chain joins TRBV6-1 to TRBJ2-2, with TRBD1 identical over 8 bases. Unmatched junction bases numbered 5, after V lost 7 bases and J lost 4 bases. The germline CDR1 and CDR2 sequences are MNHNS and SASEGT. The CDR3 spans 14 residues.

The CDR3 bases are TGTGCCAGCAGTGAAGTAGTAGGGGTTGGCATTCAGTACTTC. Translated: CASSEVVGVGIQYF. The genes are TRBV2 and TRBJ2-4, with D possibly being TRBD1 (5 bases). With 1 base removed from V and 9 bases from J, the gap between germline ends came to 13 bases. CDR3 length: 14 amino acids. CDR1 and CDR2 (germline): SNHLY, FYNNEI.

The chain carries TRBV9 and TRBJ2-2; a possible D gene is TRBD1 (6 bases). Germline values: CDR1 SGDLS, CDR2 YYNGEE. Deletions cut 0 bases from V and 3 bases from J, with 9 bases between. CDR3 length: 15 residues. In nucleotides, the CDR3 is TGTGCCAGCAGCGTAGAGGGGGACCACACCGGGGAGCTGTTTTTT. Translation gives CASSVEGDHTGELFF.

V usage is TRBV9 and J usage is TRBJ1-5, with D unclear. V lost 0 bases and J lost 2, with 9 bases in between. The CDR3 is 15 amino acids. Germline V CDR1 and CDR2: SGDLS, YYNGEE. The CDR3 DNA is TGTGCCAGCAGCGTAGGCGGGATGGGCAATCAGCCCCAGCATTTT. It translates to CASSVGGMGNQPQHF.

This clonotype was picked up a small number of times. The chain combines TRBV18 with TRBJ2-7, with TRBD1 matching over 8 bases. This CDR3 is built from 15 residues. The germline gives CDR1 KGHSH, CDR2 LQKENI. Losses at the gene ends were 1 base for V and 2 bases for J; bases not matched to a gene: 4. As DNA, the CDR3 is TGTGCCAGCTCACCACTACAGGGGGACCCCTACGAGCAGTACGTC. Protein: CASSPLQGDPYEQYV.

This clonotype was recorded many times. The chain links TRBV12-3 or TRBV12-4 to TRBJ2-7; D not resolved. There are 13 residues in the CDR3. V lost 3 bases, J lost 8 bases, and 14 bases lay in between. The CDR3 sequence is CASSFRLGIQQYF. The CDR3 bases are TGTGCCAGCAGTTTCCGCTTGGGAATTCAGCAGTACTTC.

The chain couples TRBV20-1 to TRBJ1-2; D not certain. The germline gives CDR1 DFQATT, CDR2 SNEGSKA (reference sequence). V was trimmed by 5 bases and J by 2 bases, leaving 12 bases between them. The length of the CDR3 is 13 residues. The CDR3 here is CSALDGPNYGYTF. CDR3 DNA: TGCAGTGCTTTAGACGGGCCAAACTATGGCTACACCTTC.

This clonotype has ten or more counts. V is TRBV5-6 and J is TRBJ2-2, with TRBD1 matching 9 bases. The junction had 8 bases not matched to a gene; V was cut back by 4 bases and J by 7 bases. The CDR3 consists of 15 residues. Per the germline V gene, CDR1 is SGHDT and CDR2 is YYEEEE. CDR3 sequence (DNA): TGTGCCAGCAGCAAAGACAGGGGGAACGGCGGGGAGCTGTTTTTT. Translating gives CASSKDRGNGGELFF.